The 18 T cell receptor beta chains reported below all come from one sample, sequenced in a study of blood T cells in healthy people across ages. Sample-barcoded 5' priming and a J-beta primer mix drove a second PCR of 7 to 11 cycles. MiXCR was run by TCRdb on the 5' RACE reads, yielding one entry per CDR3 protein. The sample consists of 1.5 million to 2 million distinct CDR3 sequences, 30% to 40% of them appearing once. The sample comprised blood. The receptors were gathered from a woman aged 30 to 39 in good health.

This CDR3 reads CASSLGTGVLTQYF. CDR3 sequence (DNA): TGTGCCAGCAGTTTAGGGACAGGGGTTCTGACCCAGTACTTC. The chain employs TRBV12-3 or TRBV12-4 and TRBJ2-7; 9 bases align to TRBD1. The DNA end is more similar to TRBJ2-5, so the J call may be wrong. The length of the CDR3 is 14 residues.

The CDR3 nucleotides read TGTGCCAGCAGTGAAGCAACCAAGGTCAATCAGCCCCAGCATTTT. Translated: CASSEATKVNQPQHF. The chain carries TRBV6-1 and TRBJ1-5, with D uncertain. CDR1 and CDR2 from the germline V gene are MNHNS and SASEGT. CDR3 length: 15 residues. V shed 0 bases and J shed 3 bases, with 9 bases lying between them.

This rearrangement joins TRBV7-2 to TRBJ2-7; D remains ambiguous. The CDR3 has 13 amino acids. Germline CDR1 and CDR2: SGHTA and FQGNSA. Trimming removed 3 bases at V and 10 bases at J, with 16 bases between. The CDR3 loop reads CASSFDGLGIQYF. CDR3 nucleotide sequence: TGTGCCAGCAGCTTTGATGGTCTGGGGATCCAGTACTTC.

This clonotype was counted at least ten times. The chain joins TRBV28 to TRBJ2-7; D remains unclear. The CDR3 length is 12 residues. CDR1 MDHEN and CDR2 SYDVKM come from the germline V gene. Trimming took 8 bases from V and 1 from J, leaving 9 bases between them. The CDR3 reads CASSVASYEQYF. The CDR3 coding sequence is TGTGCCAGCTCCGTAGCTTCCTACGAGCAGTACTTC.

This clonotype was seen at least ten times. This chain links TRBV29-1 with TRBJ2-4; tentatively, D is TRBD1 or TRBD2 (5 bases each). V was pared by 5 bases and J by 1 base, with 18 bases between. The germline V gene has CDR1 SQVTM and CDR2 ANQGSEA. This CDR3 has 16 residues. The CDR3 DNA is TGCAGCGTTTTTGGGACCTCCCACTCGGCCAAAAACATTCAGTACTTC. Translating it yields CSVFGTSHSAKNIQYF.

This clonotype turned up a few times. The chain couples TRBV7-8 to TRBJ2-3, with 10 bases identical to TRBD1. CDR3 length: 16 residues. With V trimmed by 1 base and J by 3 bases, 4 bases remained unmatched. Germline-derived CDR1 and CDR2 are SGHVS and FQNEAQ. Here the CDR3 reads CASSLVTGGITDTQYF. The DNA for the CDR3 is TGTGCCAGCAGCTTAGTGACAGGGGGCATTACAGATACGCAGTATTTT.

This clonotype came up a few times. The chain combines TRBV24-1 with TRBJ2-7, with D maybe TRBD2 (5 bases). This CDR3 has 13 amino acids. Per the germline V gene, CDR1 is KGHDR and CDR2 is SFDVKD. V was clipped by 9 bases and J by 7 bases, with 18 bases between them. CDR3 nucleotide sequence: TGTGCCACCCGGGGAGAGGGTGCGGAGGAGCAGTACTTC. Encoded protein: CATRGEGAEEQYF.

This clonotype was seen more than once but under ten times. The chain uses TRBV4-2 and TRBJ2-1, with TRBD2 as a possible D gene (6 bases). The CDR3 loop spans 15 amino acids. Germline values: CDR1 LGHNA, CDR2 YNFKEQ. V shed 3 bases and J shed 9 bases, with 18 bases lying between them. The CDR3 DNA follows: TGTGCCAGCAGCCAGGCCGTCGGGAGCCTGGGTGAGCAGTTCTTC. Translation: CASSQAVGSLGEQFF.

The chain uses TRBV5-1 and TRBJ2-1; 8 nucleotides match TRBD2. V was clipped by 4 bases and J by 9 bases; unmatched bases: 12. From germline, CDR1 is SGHRS and CDR2 YFSETQ. CDR3 length equals 15 residues. This chain's CDR3 is CASSGVERESSEQFF. In DNA, the CDR3 is TGCGCCAGCAGCGGGGTGGAGCGGGAGTCCAGTGAGCAGTTCTTC.

V is TRBV4-1 and J is TRBJ2-7; TRBD2 matches 12 bases. The CDR3 sequence is 17 residues long. V lost 3 bases to trimming and J lost 4 bases; unmatched junction nucleotides: 10. CDR1 is MGHRA and CDR2 is YSYEKL in the germline V gene. The CDR3: CASSHTLAGGPSYEQYF. DNA of the CDR3: TGCGCCAGCAGCCATACCCTAGCGGGAGGGCCTAGTTACGAGCAGTACTTC.

J is TRBJ2-5 and V is TRBV4-1, with TRBD1 identical over 11 bases. After removal of 4 bases from V and 9 bases from J, the junction contained 13 bases not matched to a gene. CDR3 length: 16 amino acids. Germline V gene sequence: CDR1 MGHRA, CDR2 YSYEKL. CDR3 loop: CASSPEDRGQGEAQYF. CDR3 sequence (DNA): TGCGCCAGCAGCCCAGAGGACAGGGGGCAAGGGGAGGCCCAGTACTTC.

The table lists this clonotype with a few counts. The rearrangement uses TRBV21-1 and TRBJ1-5; the table's D call, TRBD1, has no DNA check behind it. TRBV21-1 is labeled a pseudogene. This CDR3 has 15 amino acids. CDR3 coding DNA: TGTGCCAGCTGCGAACAGGGGGCAGGCAATCAGCCCCAGCATTTT. Translation: CASCEQGAGNQPQHF.

This chain uses TRBV27 with TRBJ2-5; 7 bases are shared with TRBD2. Trimming took 4 bases from V and 2 from J; bases not matched to a gene: 7. The germline V gene has CDR1 MNHEY and CDR2 SMNVEV (reference sequence). CDR3 length equals 15 residues. CDR3 amino acids: CASSSSGMPQETQYF. The CDR3 DNA sequence: TGTGCCAGCAGTTCAAGCGGGATGCCTCAAGAGACCCAGTACTTC.

The CDR3 nucleotides read TGCGCCAGCAGCCCCGGCCGGGGAGGGCGAGAGACCCAGTACTTC. Translated: CASSPGRGGRETQYF. The chain links TRBV5-1 to TRBJ2-5; 7 bases agree with TRBD2. The J segment lost 4 bases and the V segment lost 4 bases, leaving 10 bases of the junction unmatched. This CDR3 region has 15 residues. Germline CDR1 and CDR2: SGHRS and YFSETQ.

This clonotype was observed at least ten times. The chain has TRBV10-3 and TRBJ2-1; D is undetermined. The germline V gene encodes CDR1 ENHRY and CDR2 SYGVKD. V was shortened by 0 bases and J by 8 bases, with 11 bases between the two germline ends. This CDR3 contains 14 residues. The CDR3 spells CAISESSGRDEQFF. The CDR3 DNA follows: TGTGCCATCAGTGAGTCGTCAGGTCGGGATGAGCAGTTCTTC.

The CDR3 nucleotides read TGTGCCAGCAGTAGTCCGGGACTAGCGGGGAGCGCAGATACGCAGTATTTT. It yields the protein CASSSPGLAGSADTQYF. The J gene is TRBJ2-3, the V gene TRBV28, with 13 bases matching TRBD2. Germline V gene sequence: CDR1 MDHEN, CDR2 SYDVKM. V lost 5 bases, J lost 4 bases, and 9 bases stayed unmatched. The CDR3 sequence is 17 residues long. The full variable domain, in which reference TRBV28 and TRBJ2-3 provide the parts outside the CDR3, is DVKVTQSSRYLVKRTGEKVFLECVQDMDHENMFWYRQDPGLGLRLIYFSYDVKMKEKGDIPEGYSVSREKKERFSLILESASTNQTSMYLCASSSPGLAGSADTQYFGPGTRLTVL.

The chain's CDR3 is CASSPDRATNEKLFF. The CDR3 DNA is TGTGCCAGCAGCCCCGACCGTGCAACTAATGAAAAACTGTTTTTT. The J gene is TRBJ1-4, the V gene TRBV12-3 or TRBV12-4, with no clear D. CDR3 size: 15 residues. The germline V and J ends were trimmed by 6 bases and 0 bases, with 11 bases remaining between them.

The chain is built from TRBV28 and TRBJ1-1, with TRBD1 matching over 7 bases. Trimming took 10 bases from V and 4 from J; bases not matched to a gene: 9. The CDR3 consists of 13 residues. Germline CDR1 reads MDHEN; CDR2 reads SYDVKM. The CDR3 loop is CATQAGQSTEAFF. DNA of the CDR3: TGTGCCACCCAAGCGGGACAGAGCACTGAAGCTTTCTTT.